The 9 T cell receptor beta chains below all came from one sample that was sequenced in a study of blood T cell repertoires in COVID-19. The table came from immunoSEQ multiplex PCR; TCRdb's copy has only in-frame clones and leaves some out. In the table there are some 19,000 clones, 70% to 90% of which are singletons. The material sequenced was peripheral blood. All receptors derive from a human donor in a cohort sampled during active COVID-19. The donor label of this sample is uncertain.

The chain has TRBV10-3 and TRBJ2-7; 10 bases are a match to TRBD1. CDR3 length equals 14 residues. V lost 3 bases, J lost 5 bases, and 4 bases stayed unmatched. CDR1 and CDR2 from the germline V gene are ENHRY and SYGVKD. DNA for the CDR3: TGTGCCATCAGTGACCGGACAGGGGGACACGAGCAGTACTTC. Protein product: CAISDRTGGHEQYF.

This clone was picked up one time. The rearrangement uses TRBV5-1 and TRBJ2-3; 10 nucleotides line up with TRBD2. Germline CDR1 reads SGHRS; CDR2 reads YFSETQ. CDR3 length: 15 amino acids. The V and J ends lost 0 bases and 4 bases, in that order; junction bases with no gene match: 2. This CDR3 is CASSLGLAGADTQYF. CDR3 DNA: TGCGCCAGCAGCTTGGGGCTAGCGGGAGCAGATACGCAGTATTTT. The complete variable domain, with remaining parts taken from reference TRBV5-1 and TRBJ2-3, reads KAGVTQTPRYLIKTRGQQVTLSCSPISGHRSVSWYQQTPGQGLQFLFEYFSETQRNKGNFPGRFSGRQFSNSRSEMNVSTLELGDSALYLCASSLGLAGADTQYFGPGTRLTVL.

The J gene is TRBJ2-5, the V gene TRBV6-2 or TRBV6-3, with 7 bases that match TRBD2. CDR3 length: 14 amino acids. V lost 5 bases, J lost 2 bases, and 5 bases stayed unmatched. Germline V gene sequence: CDR1 MNHEY, CDR2 SVGEGT. The DNA for the CDR3 is TGTGCCAGCAGTAACCTAGCGGATCAAGAGACCCAGTACTTC. It codes for CASSNLADQETQYF.

The rearrangement uses TRBV11-2 and TRBJ2-1; possibly TRBD1 for D (6 bases). Trimming removed 5 bases at V and 8 bases at J, with 16 bases between. Per germline, CDR1 SGHAT and CDR2 FQNNGV. This CDR3 comprises 14 residues. The CDR3 reads CASSQIRGGYEQFF. The CDR3 DNA sequence: TGTGCCAGCAGCCAAATCAGGGGCGGCTATGAGCAGTTCTTC.

V is TRBV5-8 and J is TRBJ2-7, with a weak D call TRBD1 (5 bases). V was cut by 6 bases and J by 2 bases, with 15 bases left in between. This CDR3 has 14 residues. Germline V gives CDR1 SGHTS, CDR2 YDEGEE. In DNA form, the CDR3 reads TGTGCCAGCAACAGGTTAGGGGTGGCCTACGAGCAGTACTTC. It is translated as CASNRLGVAYEQYF.

The chain links TRBV7-2 to TRBJ2-7; weak D call: TRBD1 (5 bases). Germline CDR1 SGHTA, CDR2 FQGNSA. Trimming removed 2 bases at V and 1 base at J, with 6 bases between. The CDR3 extends over 13 amino acids. The CDR3 sequence is CASSLSGSYEQYF. The CDR3 DNA follows: TGTGCCAGCAGCTTATCAGGGTCCTACGAGCAGTACTTC.

This chain joins TRBV4-2 and TRBJ2-3, with 11 positions matching TRBD2. The CDR3 has 16 residues. V lost 4 bases to trimming and J lost 4 bases; unmatched junction nucleotides: 7. Germline V CDR1 and CDR2: LGHNA, YNFKEQ. This CDR3 is CASSPFLAGGPDTQYF. DNA of the CDR3: TGTGCCAGCAGCCCCTTTTTAGCGGGAGGGCCAGATACGCAGTATTTT.

The V and J genes are TRBV19 and TRBJ1-5; 10 bases fit TRBD1. The CDR3 contains 15 residues. CDR1 is LNHDA, CDR2 SQIVND, per germline (reference sequence). V dropped 4 bases and J dropped 9; count of bases not matched to a gene: 9. DNA of the CDR3: TGTGCCAGTAGTACAAAAGGGACAGGGGTTGTGCCCCAGCATTTT. It yields the protein CASSTKGTGVVPQHF.

This sequence joins TRBV7-9 and TRBJ1-6; the match to TRBD1 covers 7 bases. Trimming at V came to 5 bases and at J to 7 bases, leaving 5 bases not matched to a gene. Looked up from germline, CDR1 is SEHNR and CDR2 is FQNEAQ (reference sequence). The CDR3 contains 14 residues. CDR3 protein: CASSTRTGNSPLHF. CDR3 DNA: TGTGCCAGCAGCACAAGGACAGGAAATTCACCCCTCCACTTT.